This is a list of T cell receptor beta chains from one sample in a study of blood T cell repertoires in COVID-19. The assay was immunoSEQ multiplex PCR, and TCRdb's table has in-frame clones only and misses some. The sample consists of over 45,000 clones, about 84% of them appearing once. Sequencing was done on a sample of peripheral blood. The source of these receptors is a man in his 60s with acute or convalescent COVID-19. Both conserved end residues are part of each CDR3. D genes are given only for firm matches. The size entry is marked missing in some rows and otherwise reads once, few, many or a size class.

cdr3_aa	cdr3_nt	clone_size	j_call	d_call	v_call
CASSSGLAGVIYNEQFF	TGCGCCAGCAGCAGCGGACTAGCGGGAGTCATCTACAATGAGCAGTTCTTC	.	TRBJ2-1	TRBD2	TRBV5-1
CASSEGHSNYGYTF	TGTGCCAGCAGTGAAGGCCACTCTAACTATGGCTACACCTTC	few	TRBJ1-2	.	TRBV6-1
CASSLAGASTDTQYF	TGCGCCAGCAGTTTAGCGGGGGCCTCCACAGATACGCAGTATTTT	.	TRBJ2-3	TRBD2	TRBV5-1
CASRKGGSGVLDTQYF	TGCGCCAGCAGAAAGGGGGGTAGCGGGGTTCTAGATACGCAGTATTTT	.	TRBJ2-3	TRBD2	TRBV5-1
CASSPNRGANYGYTF	TGTGCCAGCAGCCCGAACAGGGGAGCTAACTATGGCTACACCTTC	once	TRBJ1-2	TRBD1	TRBV6-5
CASSHGDRGAAEQYF	TGCGCCAGCAGCCACGGTGACAGGGGAGCGGCCGAGCAGTACTTC	.	TRBJ2-7	TRBD1	TRBV5-1
CASSFSGTSYGYTF	TGTGCCAGCAGTTTTTCAGGGACAAGCTATGGCTACACCTTC	.	TRBJ1-2	.	TRBV28
CASSQVAVTQYF	TGTGCCAGCAGCCAAGTCGCGGTTACGCAGTATTTT	.	TRBJ2-3	.	TRBV14
CASSSNSGGADEQFF	TGTGCTAGCAGCTCCAATAGCGGGGGGGCCGATGAGCAGTTCTTC	.	TRBJ2-1	TRBD2	TRBV7-7
CASGTRQETQYF	TGTGCCAGCGGGACAAGACAAGAGACCCAGTACTTC	.	TRBJ2-5	.	TRBV14
CASSLVGGGLHTDTQYF	TGTGCCAGCAGCTTAGTGGGCGGCGGGCTCCACACAGATACGCAGTATTTT	.	TRBJ2-3	.	TRBV7-2
CASTADRRGNTGELFF	TGTGCCAGTACCGCTGACCGCAGGGGTAACACCGGGGAGCTGTTTTTT	.	TRBJ2-2	.	TRBV19
CASSRQGYEQYF	TGTGCCAGCAGTAGACAGGGCTACGAGCAGTACTTC	.	TRBJ2-7	TRBD1	TRBV12-3/TRBV12-4
CASSSLGNTIYF	TGTGCCAGCAGTTCCCTCGGAAACACCATATATTTT	.	TRBJ1-3	.	TRBV9
CAWTSGGETQYF	TGTGCCTGGACCAGCGGGGGAGAGACCCAGTACTTC	.	TRBJ2-5	TRBD2	TRBV30